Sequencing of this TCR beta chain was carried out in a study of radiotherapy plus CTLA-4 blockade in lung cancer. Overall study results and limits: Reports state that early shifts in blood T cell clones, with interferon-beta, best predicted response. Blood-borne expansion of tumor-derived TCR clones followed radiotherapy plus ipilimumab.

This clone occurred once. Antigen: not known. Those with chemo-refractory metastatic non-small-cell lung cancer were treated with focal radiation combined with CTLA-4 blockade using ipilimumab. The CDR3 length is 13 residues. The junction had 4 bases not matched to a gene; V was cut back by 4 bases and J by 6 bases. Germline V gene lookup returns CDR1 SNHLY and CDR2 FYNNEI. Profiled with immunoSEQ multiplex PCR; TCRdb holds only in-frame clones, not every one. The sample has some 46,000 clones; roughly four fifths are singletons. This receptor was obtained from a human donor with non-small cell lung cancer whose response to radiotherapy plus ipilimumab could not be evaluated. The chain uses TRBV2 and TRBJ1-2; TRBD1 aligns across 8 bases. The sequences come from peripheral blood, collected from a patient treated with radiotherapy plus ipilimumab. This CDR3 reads CASSGRGLDGYTF. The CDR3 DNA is TGTGCCAGCAGTGGCAGGGGGCTAGATGGCTACACCTTC.